This TCR beta chain derives from a study of OX40 agonist ivuxolimab in advanced cancers. TCRdb's copy holds only in-frame clones and misses some; the assay was immunoSEQ multiplex PCR. The top ten hold around 4.4% of the sample, which has some 80,000 clones, 85% to 95% seen once. V lost 1 base and J 8 bases, leaving 14 bases between the germline ends. This CDR3 spans 14 amino acids. Germline CDR1 is MGHRA and CDR2 is YSYEKL. This receptor was identified in an adult with an advanced solid tumor such as melanoma, head and neck, liver or kidney cancer. The chain recombines TRBV4-1 with TRBJ1-2; D may be TRBD1 (5 bases). The input for sequencing was CD4+ or CD8+ T cells sorted from blood, taken in a trial of the OX40 agonist ivuxolimab. The CDR3 coding sequence is TGCGCCAGCAGCCAAGCTGGGGGGGTCGTCGGCTACACCTTC. Protein: CASSQAGGVVGYTF.